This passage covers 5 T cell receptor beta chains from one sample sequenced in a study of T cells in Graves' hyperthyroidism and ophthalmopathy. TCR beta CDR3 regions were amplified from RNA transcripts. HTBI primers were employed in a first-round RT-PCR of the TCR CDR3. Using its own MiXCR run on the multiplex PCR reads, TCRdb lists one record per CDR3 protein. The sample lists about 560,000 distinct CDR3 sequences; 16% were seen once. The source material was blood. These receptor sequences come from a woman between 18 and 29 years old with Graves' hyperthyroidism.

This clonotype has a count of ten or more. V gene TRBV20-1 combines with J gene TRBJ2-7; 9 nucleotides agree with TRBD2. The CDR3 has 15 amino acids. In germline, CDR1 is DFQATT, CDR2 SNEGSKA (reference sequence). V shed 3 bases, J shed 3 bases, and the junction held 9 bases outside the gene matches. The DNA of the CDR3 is TGCAGTGCTAGCCCCCCGACTAGCGGACACTACGAGCAGTACTTC. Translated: CSASPPTSGHYEQYF.

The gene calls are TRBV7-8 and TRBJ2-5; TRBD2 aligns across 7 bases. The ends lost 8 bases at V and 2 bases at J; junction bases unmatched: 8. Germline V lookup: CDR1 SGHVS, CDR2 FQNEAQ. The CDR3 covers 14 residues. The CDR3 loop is CASAWASGQETQYF. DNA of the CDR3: TGTGCCAGCGCCTGGGCTAGCGGACAAGAGACCCAGTACTTC.

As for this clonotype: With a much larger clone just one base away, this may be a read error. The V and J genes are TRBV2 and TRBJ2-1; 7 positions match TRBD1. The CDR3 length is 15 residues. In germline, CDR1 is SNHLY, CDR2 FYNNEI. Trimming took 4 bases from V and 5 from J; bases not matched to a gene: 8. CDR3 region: CASSGARGLHNEQFF. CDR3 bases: TGTGCCAGCAGTGGGGCTAGGGGGCTCCACAATGAGCAGTTCTTC.

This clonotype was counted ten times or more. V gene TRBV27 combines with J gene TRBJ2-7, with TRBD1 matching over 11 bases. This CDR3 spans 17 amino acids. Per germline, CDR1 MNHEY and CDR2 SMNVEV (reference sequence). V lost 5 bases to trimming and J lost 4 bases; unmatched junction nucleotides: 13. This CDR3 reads CASSTTPDRGPWYEQYF. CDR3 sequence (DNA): TGTGCCAGCAGTACTACACCGGACAGGGGGCCATGGTACGAGCAGTACTTC.

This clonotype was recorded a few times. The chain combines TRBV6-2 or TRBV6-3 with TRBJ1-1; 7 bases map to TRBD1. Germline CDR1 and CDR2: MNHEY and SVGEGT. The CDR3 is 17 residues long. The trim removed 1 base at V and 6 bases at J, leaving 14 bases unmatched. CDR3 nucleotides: TGTGCCAGCAGTTACTTGCCGGGACAGAGGGCTTTAGCTGAAGCTTTCTTT. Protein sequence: CASSYLPGQRALAEAFF.